This is a list of T cell receptor beta chains from one sample in a study of blood T cells in healthy people across ages. TCRdb fed the 5' RACE reads into MiXCR, producing one record per CDR3 protein. This table holds almost 1 million distinct CDR3 sequences, roughly half found once. The sequencing sample was made of blood. These receptors originate from a woman aged 60-75 years in good health. CDR3s include the opening cysteine and the closing phenylalanine or tryptophan. A D gene is named only where the DNA matches it firmly. Part of the rows lack a size; the others show once, few, many or a class for expanded clones.

TRBV12-3/TRBV12-4,TRBJ1-2,.,TRBD1,CASSLSLWTGGRKNYGYTF,TGTGCCAGCAGTTTGAGTTTATGGACAGGGGGCCGGAAGAACTATGGCTACACCTTC
TRBV5-1,TRBJ2-2,.,.,CASSLKVSNTGELFF,TGCGCCAGCAGCTTGAAAGTCTCGAACACCGGGGAGCTGTTTTTT
TRBV4-1,TRBJ1-5,few,.,CASSQDLWLGEPQHF,TGCGCCAGCAGCCAAGATTTATGGCTTGGGGAGCCCCAGCATTTT
TRBV20-1,TRBJ2-7,.,TRBD1,CSAHSGTGLYEQYF,TGCAGTGCCCACTCAGGGACAGGGCTCTACGAGCAGTACTTC
TRBV27,TRBJ2-3,few,.,CASSFVGGADTQYF,TGTGCCAGCAGTTTTGTCGGGGGTGCAGATACGCAGTATTTT
TRBV16,TRBJ1-5,.,.,CASSQTGRMNQPQHF,TGTGCCAGCAGCCAAACAGGGCGCATGAATCAGCCCCAGCATTTT
TRBV4-1,TRBJ1-6,.,TRBD1,CASSQGYGQGNSPLHF,TGCGCCAGCAGCCAAGGCTACGGACAGGGGAATTCACCCCTCCACTTT
TRBV6-6,TRBJ2-7,.,.,CASSYSNNEQYF,TGTGCCAGCAGTTACTCCAACAACGAGCAGTACTTC
TRBV4-1,TRBJ1-1,.,.,CASSFLDTVPEAFF,TGCGCCAGCAGTTTTTTAGACACGGTCCCTGAAGCTTTCTTT
TRBV5-1,TRBJ2-7,.,.,CASSLEVGRGSGEQYF,TGCGCCAGCAGCTTGGAGGTTGGAAGGGGTTCAGGCGAGCAGTACTTC
TRBV4-1,TRBJ2-7,few,TRBD1,CASSQGPRQGRYEQYF,TGCGCCAGCAGCCAAGGACCTCGACAGGGAAGATACGAGCAGTACTTC
TRBV6-5,TRBJ2-7,few,.,CASSYGLWYEQYF,TGTGCCAGCAGTTACGGCTTGTGGTACGAGCAGTACTTC
TRBV6-2/TRBV6-3,TRBJ2-1,once,.,CASSYPLGKREQFF,TGTGCCAGCAGTTACCCTTTGGGGAAGCGCGAGCAGTTCTTC
TRBV28,TRBJ2-2,.,.,CASSFFSGKYDTGELFF,TGTGCCAGCAGTTTTTTCTCGGGGAAGTATGACACCGGGGAGCTGTTTTTT
TRBV20-1,TRBJ2-5,.,.,CSAIGSQETQYF,TGCAGTGCCATCGGGAGTCAAGAGACCCAGTACTTC
TRBV5-1,TRBJ2-5,.,TRBD2,CASSVIAGGRTQYF,TGCGCCAGCAGCGTGATAGCGGGAGGGAGGACCCAGTACTTC
TRBV4-2,TRBJ2-5,.,TRBD2,CASSQVSSGTGETQYF,TGTGCCAGCAGCCAAGTTTCCAGCGGGACGGGAGAGACCCAGTACTTC
TRBV29-1,TRBJ2-1,once,TRBD2,CSVVAGVAYNEQFF,TGCAGCGTTGTGGCGGGAGTAGCATACAATGAGCAGTTCTTC
TRBV27,TRBJ2-3,.,.,CASSSSSGWARPDTQYF,TGTGCCAGCAGTTCCTCGAGCGGGTGGGCCAGGCCAGATACGCAGTATTTT
TRBV18,TRBJ2-1,.,.,CASSPPGQPYNEQFF,TGTGCCAGCTCACCACCAGGACAGCCCTACAATGAGCAGTTCTTC
TRBV7-9,TRBJ1-2,.,TRBD1,CASSRLDRGRGYTF,TGTGCCAGCAGTCGACTGGACAGGGGGCGTGGCTACACCTTC
TRBV2,TRBJ2-7,.,.,CASSAFLAGLAYEQYF,TGTGCCAGCAGTGCCTTCCTGGCGGGGCTCGCCTACGAGCAGTACTTC
TRBV7-8,TRBJ2-7,.,.,CASSSLGGLLQSHNEQYF,TGTGCCAGCAGCTCGCTGGGGGGACTCCTTCAATCGCACAATGAGCAGTACTTC
TRBV15,TRBJ2-7,.,TRBD2,CATSRIGLAGGPHEQYF,TGTGCCACCAGCAGGATCGGACTAGCGGGAGGGCCCCACGAGCAGTACTTC
TRBV3-1,TRBJ2-7,.,TRBD2,CASSPYGLAGKSYEQYF,TGTGCCAGCAGCCCCTACGGACTAGCGGGGAAGTCCTACGAGCAGTACTTC
TRBV6-6,TRBJ1-6,few,.,CASTDEGPSSYNSPLHF,TGTGCCAGCACCGACGAGGGTCCGAGCTCCTATAATTCACCCCTTCACTTT
TRBV27,TRBJ2-7,few,.,CASSLSSGDFPYEQYF,TGTGCCAGCAGTTTATCGTCGGGAGATTTCCCCTACGAGCAGTACTTC
TRBV6-5,TRBJ1-1,.,.,CASSYLDFMNTEAFF,TGTGCCAGCAGTTACCTTGATTTTATGAACACTGAAGCTTTCTTT
TRBV12-3/TRBV12-4,TRBJ2-7,.,.,CASSLLGANQYF,TGTGCCAGCAGTTTACTGGGAGCCAACCAGTACTTC
TRBV28,TRBJ1-5,.,.,CASRPGGNQPQHF,TGCGCCAGCAGGCCTGGGGGCAATCAGCCCCAGCATTTT
TRBV7-2,TRBJ2-7,few,.,CASSLDSDEQYF,TGTGCCAGCAGCTTGGACAGCGACGAGCAGTACTTC
TRBV7-8,TRBJ2-7,few,TRBD2,CASSSKLAGMGNEQYF,TGTGCCAGCAGCTCTAAACTAGCGGGAATGGGTAACGAGCAGTACTTC
TRBV12-3/TRBV12-4,TRBJ1-5,few,.,CASSRTENQPQHF,TGTGCCAGCAGCCGGACAGAGAATCAGCCCCAGCATTTT
TRBV20-1,TRBJ2-7,.,.,CSARDLFSEQYF,TGCAGTGCCCGGGACTTGTTTAGCGAGCAGTACTTC